One sample yielded the 25 T cell receptor beta chains listed below, sequenced in a study of T cells after yellow fever vaccination. TCRdb re-called the 5' RACE reads through MiXCR, storing one row per CDR3 protein. This repertoire shows 250,000 to 400,000 distinct CDR3 sequences, roughly 3.9% found once; its top ten account for 20% to 25%. The starting material was PBMCs, obtained 5 days after the yellow fever booster vaccination. These receptors were obtained from a man between 18 and 29 years old who received the YFV17D yellow fever vaccine.

This clonotype was detected ten times or more. This sequence joins TRBV7-2 and TRBJ2-3, with TRBD2 as a possible D gene (6 bases). Germline-derived CDR1 and CDR2 are SGHTA and FQGNSA. V was clipped by 3 bases and J by 6 bases, with 10 bases between them. The CDR3 loop spans 13 amino acids. The CDR3 sequence: CASSFETSDTQYF. As DNA, the CDR3 is TGTGCCAGCAGCTTTGAAACTAGCGATACGCAGTATTTT.

The V call is TRBV7-6, the J call TRBJ1-2, with TRBD1 identical over 9 bases. Germline-derived CDR1 and CDR2 are SGHVS and FNYEAQ. CDR3 length: 16 residues. V was pared by 5 bases and J by 4 bases, with 11 bases of the junction left unmatched. CDR3 in amino acids: CASSLGQGSGGYGYTF. CDR3 nucleotides: TGTGCCAGCAGCCTAGGACAGGGGAGCGGTGGCTATGGCTACACCTTC.

This chain uses TRBV18 with TRBJ1-1, with TRBD1 matching 8 bases. CDR3 length: 16 amino acids. Germline V gene sequence: CDR1 KGHSH, CDR2 LQKENI. The trim removed 3 bases at V and 2 bases at J, leaving 8 bases unmatched. CDR3 residues: CASSPLRQGSNTEAFF. Here the CDR3 DNA reads TGTGCCAGCTCACCCCTTCGACAGGGGAGTAACACTGAAGCTTTCTTT.

This clonotype has only a few counts. The chain combines TRBV5-1 with TRBJ2-2, with D unresolved. The V and J ends lost 0 bases and 6 bases respectively, with 6 bases between them. Per germline, CDR1 SGHRS and CDR2 YFSETQ. The CDR3 is 13 amino acids. The CDR3 coding sequence is TGCGCCAGCAGCTTGGAGTTCTCCGGGGAGCTGTTTTTT. This translates into CASSLEFSGELFF.

This clonotype was seen many times. The chain combines TRBV5-1 with TRBJ2-3; 7 nucleotides agree with TRBD2. J was trimmed by 6 bases and V by 1 base; bases with no gene match: 5. In germline, CDR1 is SGHRS, CDR2 YFSETQ. The CDR3 extends over 14 amino acids. The chain's CDR3 is CASSLRGSGDTQYF. The CDR3 coding sequence is TGCGCCAGCAGCTTGCGTGGTAGCGGGGATACGCAGTATTTT.

This clonotype was seen more than once but under ten times. The rearrangement uses TRBV28 and TRBJ2-1, with a weak D call TRBD2 (5 bases). Trimming left V 1 base short and J 10 bases short, with 17 bases between. Germline lookup yields CDR1 MDHEN and CDR2 SYDVKM. The CDR3 consists of 15 residues. Here the CDR3 reads CASSLSRGRAREQFF. The DNA for the CDR3 is TGTGCCAGCAGTTTATCCCGGGGTCGGGCGAGGGAGCAGTTCTTC.

The V gene is TRBV6-1, the J gene TRBJ1-1; perhaps TRBD1 as D (6 bases). From germline, CDR1 is MNHNS and CDR2 SASEGT. The ends were cut back, 11 bases at V and 2 bases at J, with 12 bases in the middle. The CDR3 covers 12 residues. In DNA, the CDR3 is TGTGCCGGTTCAGGGGTTAACACTGAAGCTTTCTTT. Protein sequence: CAGSGVNTEAFF.

The V and J genes are TRBV6-5 and TRBJ2-1; 9 bases fit TRBD2. With 7 bases clipped from V and 0 bases from J, the junction kept 4 bases outside the gene matches. The germline gives CDR1 MNHEY, CDR2 SVGAGI. The length of the CDR3 is 15 residues. The CDR3 DNA is TGTGCCAGCAAGGGAGCGGGGGGCTCCTACAATGAGCAGTTCTTC. Its protein product is CASKGAGGSYNEQFF.

This clonotype showed up many times. The V call is TRBV5-1, the J call TRBJ2-1; 7 positions match TRBD2. The CDR3 consists of 13 residues. Germline CDR1 SGHRS, CDR2 YFSETQ. V was pared by 3 bases and J by 5 bases, with 2 bases of the junction left unmatched. The chain's CDR3 is CASSWTRNNEQFF. CDR3 sequence (DNA): TGCGCCAGCAGCTGGACTAGGAACAATGAGCAGTTCTTC.

J is TRBJ2-3 and V is TRBV5-6; 7 nucleotides align to TRBD2. Germline CDR1 is SGHDT and CDR2 is YYEEEE. The V gene end was trimmed by 1 base and the J gene end by 2 bases; junction bases not matched to a gene: 7. The CDR3 is 16 amino acids. The DNA of the CDR3 is TGTGCCAGCAGCTTGAATCGGGACTACTTCACAGATACGCAGTATTTT. The encoded protein is CASSLNRDYFTDTQYF.

V gene TRBV7-2 combines with J gene TRBJ2-7; possibly TRBD1 for D (5 bases). From germline, CDR1 is SGHTA and CDR2 FQGNSA. Trimming removed 0 bases from V and 6 bases from J, with 9 bases in between. There are 13 residues in the CDR3. CDR3 nucleotides: TGTGCCAGCAGCTTAGCTGCCCAGGGCGAGCAGTACGTC. Protein: CASSLAAQGEQYV.

The CDR3 DNA is TGCAGTGCTAAGGCGGGTTGGTACACAGATACGCAGTATTTT. It translates to CSAKAGWYTDTQYF. The V call is TRBV20-1, the J call TRBJ2-3, with D possibly TRBD2 on 5 matching bases. There are 14 residues in the CDR3. CDR1 DFQATT and CDR2 SNEGSKA come from the germline V gene (reference sequence). V lost 4 bases, J lost 2 bases, and 13 bases lay in between.

There are many counts of this clonotype. V is TRBV10-3 and J is TRBJ1-5; D is ambiguous. V shed 2 bases and J shed 3 bases, with 8 bases lying between them. The CDR3 spans 14 residues. Germline CDR1 is ENHRY and CDR2 is SYGVKD. CDR3 nucleotide sequence: TGTGCCATCAGTGAGACTGGGGACAATCAGCCCCAGCATTTT. This gives the protein CAISETGDNQPQHF.

This clonotype came up many times. The chain combines TRBV4-3 with TRBJ1-6; D call uncertain. Trimming left V 0 bases short and J 7 bases short, with 4 bases between. The CDR3 is 13 amino acids. The V gene's germline CDR1 is LGHNA and CDR2 YSLEER. CDR3 nucleotide sequence: TGCGCCAGCAGCCAAGAACTGAATTCACCCCTCCACTTT. It encodes CASSQELNSPLHF.

This clonotype was seen a few times. Germline and junction disagree at one end, which may indicate a read error. The V gene is TRBV5-1, the J gene TRBJ1-1; no clear D. In germline, CDR1 is SGHRS, CDR2 YFSETQ. The length of the CDR3 is 12 residues. The CDR3, as DNA: TGCGCCAGCAGCCCCGGGCCCAAGCGACCTATATTT. It specifies CASSPGPKRPIF.

This clonotype was seen more than once but under ten times. The chain couples TRBV20-1 to TRBJ2-3; 10 bases line up with TRBD2. The germline V gene encodes CDR1 DFQATT and CDR2 SNEGSKA (reference sequence). The CDR3 sequence is 13 residues long. With 6 bases clipped from V and 3 bases from J, the junction kept 3 bases outside the gene matches. The CDR3 bases are TGCAGTGCCTTACTAGCGGGGACAGATACGCAGTATTTT. It codes for CSALLAGTDTQYF.

This clonotype has a count of ten or more. This chain links TRBV12-3 or TRBV12-4 with TRBJ2-5, with 10 bases lining up with TRBD1. This CDR3 is built from 16 residues. V was clipped by 1 base and J by 4 bases; unmatched bases: 6. The chain's CDR3 is CASSLGWTGGIETQYF. DNA of the CDR3: TGTGCCAGCAGTTTAGGGTGGACAGGGGGAATAGAGACCCAGTACTTC.

This clonotype has a handful of counts. This chain uses TRBV7-2 with TRBJ2-7; 11 nucleotides align to TRBD2. Germline V gene data show CDR1 as SGHTA and CDR2 as FQGNSA. The junction had 8 bases not matched to a gene; V was cut back by 4 bases and J by 6 bases. The CDR3 length is 15 residues. CDR3 DNA sequence: TGTGCCAGCAGCTCTTTAGCGGGGGGGCCCCTCGAGCAGTACTTC. This sequence encodes CASSSLAGGPLEQYF.

This clonotype was seen many times. The chain carries TRBV15 and TRBJ2-5; the D gene is possibly TRBD1 (6 bases). The germline V gene has CDR1 LNHNV and CDR2 YYDKDF (reference sequence). Trimming stripped 3 bases from V and 1 base from J, with 15 bases between. The CDR3 consists of 16 residues. The CDR3 nucleotides read TGTGCCACCAGCAGGGGTATACAGGGTCTCCAAGAGACCCAGTACTTC. Translating gives CATSRGIQGLQETQYF.

This clonotype has more than one count but fewer than ten. The V gene is TRBV7-2, the J gene TRBJ2-5; TRBD2 aligns across 7 bases. CDR1 SGHTA and CDR2 FQGNSA come from the germline V gene. The trim removed 8 bases at V and 3 bases at J, leaving 6 bases unmatched. There are 13 residues in the CDR3. CDR3 residues: CASDAGVEETQYF. The DNA of the CDR3 is TGTGCCAGCGACGCGGGGGTCGAAGAGACCCAGTACTTC.

Many counts were recorded for this clonotype. The chain joins TRBV7-2 to TRBJ2-3, with a weak D call TRBD2 (6 bases). Per germline, CDR1 SGHTA and CDR2 FQGNSA. The CDR3 consists of 17 residues. The germline V and J ends were trimmed by 5 bases and 8 bases, with 26 bases remaining between them. CDR3 sequence reads: CASSGPRERLNPGTQYF. DNA for the CDR3: TGTGCCAGCAGCGGCCCCCGGGAGCGGCTCAACCCGGGTACGCAGTATTTT. The full variable domain, in which reference TRBV7-2 and TRBJ2-3 provide the parts outside the CDR3, is GAGVSQSPSNKVTEKGKDVELRCDPISGHTALYWYRQSLGQGLEFLIYFQGNSAPDKSGLPSDRFSAERTGGSVSTLTIQRTQQEDSAVYLCASSGPRERLNPGTQYFGPGTRLTVL.

This clonotype has more than one count but fewer than ten. The V call is TRBV29-1, the J call TRBJ2-1; 9 bases are a match to TRBD1. Germline-derived CDR1 and CDR2 are SQVTM and ANQGSEA. CDR3 length: 13 amino acids. Germline trimming cut 7 bases from V and 8 bases from J; bases unmatched to any gene: 9. Written as DNA, the CDR3 is TGCAGCGGGACAGGGGAGGGACGGTATGAGCAGTTCTTC. Translation gives CSGTGEGRYEQFF.

This clonotype was picked up many times. DNA for the CDR3: TGTGCCACCAGTGATGCTCGACAGGGAGGGGAAGAGACCCAGTACTTC. Translating it yields CATSDARQGGEETQYF. This rearrangement joins TRBV24-1 to TRBJ2-5; perhaps D is TRBD1 or TRBD2 (7 bases each). CDR3 length equals 16 residues. Germline assignment: CDR1 KGHDR and CDR2 SFDVKD. V was shortened by 3 bases and J by 3 bases, with 16 bases between the two germline ends.

There are many counts of this clonotype. The chain recombines TRBV29-1 with TRBJ2-1, with 11 bases identical to TRBD2. The length of the CDR3 is 14 residues. Germline lookup yields CDR1 SQVTM and CDR2 ANQGSEA. The V segment lost 7 bases and the J segment 4 bases; nucleotides outside the gene matches: 6. The DNA of the CDR3 is TGCAGCGGAACTGGGACTAGCGGTTACAATGAGCAGTTCTTC. Protein: CSGTGTSGYNEQFF.

As concerns this clonotype: This clone may be a read error of a much larger clone one base away. The chain is built from TRBV11-2 and TRBJ2-2; possible D gene TRBD2, 5 bases. CDR3 size: 12 residues. The germline CDR1 and CDR2 sequences are SGHAT and FQNNGV. CDR3 in DNA: TGTGCCAGCAGCCCCGGCACCGGGGAGCTGATTTTT. It codes for CASSPGTGELIF.